This T cell receptor (beta chain) was observed in a study of blood T cell repertoires in COVID-19. The CDR3 totals 14 residues. The V gene's germline CDR1 is SGHRS and CDR2 YFSETQ. V trimming: 0 bases; J trimming: 13 bases; junction bases outside the gene matches: 2. Per the authors' pipeline: The assay estimated nucleated cells by amplifying reference gene primers. Only in-frame clones appear in the TCRdb table, and some are missing; sequencing was by immunoSEQ multiplex PCR. The V and J calls and clone size come from that table; D and trimming were worked out from the DNA. The sample has some 250,000 clones; under 90% are singletons.

The receptor's source is a man aged 55 to 70 with acute or convalescent COVID-19. Sequenced sample: peripheral blood. The chain links TRBV5-1 to TRBJ2-3, with 16 bases lining up with TRBD2. This chain's CDR3 is CASSLVGTSGREYF. The CDR3, as DNA: TGCGCCAGCAGCTTGGTCGGGACTAGCGGGAGGGAGTATTTT.